The clone carrying this T cell receptor (beta chain) is a singleton in its sample. Germline lookup yields CDR1 MGHDK and CDR2 SYGVNS. The V and J ends lost 2 bases and 0 bases respectively, with 11 bases between them. The CDR3 covers 17 residues. The data are from a study of tissue T cells after allogeneic stem cell transplantation. Using immunoSEQ multiplex PCR, the repertoire was profiled, and TCRdb retains in-frame clones only, with some absent. The data contain 4,500 to 7,500 clones, approximately 58% of them singletons. The chain recombines TRBV25-1 with TRBJ1-6, with a weak D call TRBD1 (6 bases). The sequence was collected from a male donor at least 60 years old with lung cancer. Sequencing used tissue from the jejunum, obtained at autopsy. The CDR3 spells CASSEGGGSSYNSPLHF. CDR3 nucleotides: TGTGCCAGCAGTGAAGGGGGGGGCAGCTCCTATAATTCACCCCTCCACTTT.